This TCR beta chain derives from a study of OX40 agonist ivuxolimab in advanced cancers. Method: immunoSEQ multiplex PCR; TCRdb's copy keeps in-frame clones and lacks some. This table holds around 100,000 clones, roughly 87% found once. Sequenced here: CD4+ or CD8+ T cells sorted from blood, sampled in a trial of the OX40 agonist ivuxolimab. The receptor was isolated from an adult with an advanced solid tumor such as melanoma, head and neck, liver or kidney cancer.

The DNA of the CDR3 is TGTGCCAGCAGCATCGGGGGGCAGCTATCCTACGAGCAGTACTTC. Amino acids: CASSIGGQLSYEQYF. The chain recombines TRBV11-1 with TRBJ2-7, with D perhaps matching TRBD2 (7 bases). CDR1 SGHAT and CDR2 FQDESV come from the germline V gene (reference sequence). This CDR3 is built from 15 residues. With 5 bases removed from V and 1 base from J, the gap between germline ends came to 15 bases.